This T cell receptor beta chain was captured by sequencing in a study of PD-1 blockade in classical Hodgkin lymphoma. This sample's time point: cycle 4 day 1 (C4D1), after more than 5 weeks of nivolumab. There was relapse after autologous stem cell transplantation in every patient, and there was variation in brentuximab vedotin exposure. About this clone: Its antigen is unidentified.

The protocol was immunoSEQ multiplex PCR, while the TCRdb copy is restricted to in-frame clones and leaves out a portion. The sample has roughly 100,000 clones, approximately 90% seen once. The germline V gene has CDR1 LGHNA and CDR2 YNFKEQ. The CDR3 has 18 residues. V lost 0 bases to trimming and J lost 1 base; unmatched junction nucleotides: 6. General study results and limits: For complete responders, baseline diversity was comparable to that of newly diagnosed patients. Excluded were patients who started nivolumab under 1 year after ASCT, a group that had lower diversity. Whereas CD4+ TCR diversity had risen significantly by C4D1, CD8+ TCR diversity had not.

This receptor was taken from a human donor with classical Hodgkin lymphoma. The specimen comprised peripheral blood mononuclear cells (PBMCs), sampled before the fourth cycle of nivolumab. The chain employs TRBV4-2 and TRBJ2-1, with 10 bases that match TRBD2. The CDR3 DNA reads TGTGCCAGCAGCCAAGATCGGGCTAGCGGGAGTTCCTACAATGAGCAGTTCTTC. This gives the protein CASSQDRASGSSYNEQFF.